The 30 T cell receptor beta chains presented below share a single source sample, sequenced in a study of post-analysis software for immune sequencing data. Their antigens remain unidentified. Study results and limitations: In patients, TRBV5-6, TRBV5-1 and TRBV20-1 belonged to five TRBV segments found more frequently than in controls.

Unique molecular identifiers featured in each of the TCR beta cDNA libraries. TCRdb re-called the PCR reads with MiXCR, one entry per CDR3 protein. The sample carries about 820,000 distinct CDR3 sequences, approximately 50% recorded once. Source material: blood. The source of these receptors is a girl under 18 with multiple sclerosis.

The rearrangement joins TRBV20-1 to TRBJ2-4; D possibly corresponds to TRBD2 (6 bases). The last part of the DNA fits TRBJ2-5 better; the J call may be wrong. The length of the CDR3 is 15 residues. Germline lookup yields CDR1 DFQATT and CDR2 SNEGSKA (reference sequence). The chain's CDR3 is CSARRRAGPPRTQYF. The CDR3 DNA sequence: TGCAGTGCTAGACGGAGAGCGGGTCCTCCGAGGACCCAGTACTTC.

The chain employs TRBV11-1 and TRBJ2-1; the match to TRBD2 covers 13 bases. Germline lookup yields CDR1 SGHAT and CDR2 FQDESV (reference sequence). Trimming removed 5 bases from V and 10 bases from J; junction bases left unmatched: 8. There are 15 residues in the CDR3. Here the CDR3 reads CASSTGLAGAGEQFF. The CDR3 DNA sequence: TGTGCCAGCAGCACCGGACTAGCGGGGGCGGGAGAGCAGTTCTTC. The full variable domain, in which reference TRBV11-1 and TRBJ2-1 provide the parts outside the CDR3, is EAEVAQSPRYKITEKSQAVAFWCDPISGHATLYWYRQILGQGPELLVQFQDESVVDDSQLPKDRFSAERLKGVDSTLKIQPAELGDSAMYLCASSTGLAGAGEQFFGPGTRLTVL.

In its sample, this clonotype was seen a few times. The gene calls are TRBV7-9 and TRBJ2-3; 11 bases align to TRBD2. Losses at the gene ends were 0 bases for V and 4 bases for J; bases not matched to a gene: 0. CDR1 is SEHNR and CDR2 is FQNEAQ in the germline V gene (reference sequence). The CDR3 is made up of 15 amino acids. The CDR3 reads CASSLAGLAADTQYF. For the CDR3, the DNA is TGTGCCAGCAGCTTAGCGGGACTAGCGGCAGATACGCAGTATTTT.

This clonotype was picked up a small number of times. The chain employs TRBV5-1 and TRBJ2-7, with D possibly matching TRBD2 (6 bases). Trimming cost V 3 bases and J 3 bases, with 7 bases left between them. Germline CDR1 is SGHRS and CDR2 is YFSETQ. The length of the CDR3 is 12 residues. The CDR3 protein is CASSWDFYEQYF. In DNA form, the CDR3 reads TGCGCCAGCAGCTGGGACTTCTACGAGCAGTACTTC.

This clonotype was seen once. The rearrangement joins TRBV5-1 to TRBJ2-7; 7 bases agree with TRBD2. V lost 4 bases, J lost 2 bases, and 3 bases stayed unmatched. This CDR3 contains 13 residues. CDR1 and CDR2 from the germline V gene are SGHRS and YFSETQ. The CDR3 loop is CASSREAPYEQYF. The CDR3 DNA sequence: TGCGCCAGCAGCCGGGAGGCCCCCTACGAGCAGTACTTC. The complete variable domain, with remaining parts taken from reference TRBV5-1 and TRBJ2-7, reads KAGVTQTPRYLIKTRGQQVTLSCSPISGHRSVSWYQQTPGQGLQFLFEYFSETQRNKGNFPGRFSGRQFSNSRSEMNVSTLELGDSALYLCASSREAPYEQYFGPGTRLTVT.

This clonotype was observed at least ten times. The chain has TRBV7-2 and TRBJ2-7; no clear D. The CDR3 loop spans 13 amino acids. With 1 base removed from V and 6 bases from J, the gap between germline ends came to 10 bases. Germline V gives CDR1 SGHTA, CDR2 FQGNSA. CDR3 coding DNA: TGTGCCAGCAGCTTAGGGTTACGGCGCGAGCAGTACTTC. Translated, it gives CASSLGLRREQYF.

The chain combines TRBV6-2 or TRBV6-3 with TRBJ2-7; 11 bases map to TRBD2. This CDR3 has 16 amino acids. J gave up 5 bases and V 4 bases, and 10 bases lay outside the gene matches. Germline V CDR1 and CDR2: MNHEY, SVGEGT. As DNA, the CDR3 is TGTGCCAGCAGTTCCCTACTAGCGGGAGATTCCGACGAGCAGTACTTC. Its translation: CASSSLLAGDSDEQYF.

The chain recombines TRBV5-1 with TRBJ2-1, with 9 bases identical to TRBD2. The CDR3 extends over 18 amino acids. Germline CDR1 and CDR2: SGHRS and YFSETQ. V was clipped by 0 bases and J by 6 bases; unmatched bases: 13. The CDR3 spells CASSLGRPIAGASNEQFF. Here the CDR3 DNA reads TGCGCCAGCAGCTTGGGTCGACCGATAGCGGGAGCAAGCAATGAGCAGTTCTTC.

This rearrangement joins TRBV20-1 to TRBJ2-3; D is possibly TRBD2 (6 bases). This CDR3 is built from 14 residues. Germline values: CDR1 DFQATT, CDR2 SNEGSKA (reference sequence). Trimming shortened V by 4 bases and J by 1 base, and 12 bases separated the two germline ends. The CDR3 bases are TGCAGTGCTAAATATAGCGGACGCACAGATACGCAGTATTTT. Amino acids: CSAKYSGRTDTQYF.

This clonotype was seen more than once but under ten times. The chain links TRBV20-1 to TRBJ2-1, with D possibly TRBD2 on 5 matching bases. V was clipped by 1 base and J by 10 bases, with 17 bases between them. The germline V gene has CDR1 DFQATT and CDR2 SNEGSKA (reference sequence). CDR3 length: 14 amino acids. The CDR3 nucleotides are TGCAGTGCTAGAGTTAGGCTAGCCGGTCGGGAGCAGTTCTTC. Encoded protein: CSARVRLAGREQFF.

This clonotype has more than one count but fewer than ten. The V call is TRBV6-5, the J call TRBJ2-7; 10 positions agree with TRBD2. The J segment lost 3 bases and the V segment lost 0 bases, leaving 14 bases of the junction unmatched. The CDR3 consists of 19 residues. CDR1 and CDR2 (germline): MNHEY, SVGAGI. The CDR3 loop reads CASSYSTRGVSGGNYEQYF. The CDR3, as DNA: TGTGCCAGCAGTTACTCAACGCGGGGGGTTAGCGGGGGGAACTACGAGCAGTACTTC.

Of note for this clonotype: One end of the junction varies from germline; a read error may be responsible. CDR3 loop: CASSRSTRLETDTQYF. CDR3 bases: TGTGCTAGCAGCCGCTCTACCCGACTAGAAACAGATACGCAGTATTTT. The chain has TRBV12-3 or TRBV12-4 and TRBJ2-3, with a tentative D call TRBD2 (6 bases). There are 16 residues in the CDR3.

This clonotype was counted a few times. The V call is TRBV5-5, the J call TRBJ2-2; D assignment may be TRBD1 or TRBD2 (5 bases each). The germline V gene encodes CDR1 SGHKS and CDR2 YYEKEE (reference sequence). V was trimmed by 4 bases and J by 8 bases, leaving 21 bases between them. This CDR3 contains 16 residues. Here the CDR3 DNA reads TGTGCCAGCAGCGCCGGGGCCTATACTAAGGGAGGGGAGCTGTTTTTT. As protein: CASSAGAYTKGGELFF.

In this sample, this clonotype turned up a few times. Germline and junction disagree at one end, which may indicate a read error. This chain uses TRBV6-4 with TRBJ2-1; the D gene is possibly TRBD2 (5 bases). CDR1 is MRHNA, CDR2 SNTAGT, per germline. The CDR3 extends over 13 amino acids. The CDR3 here is CASRDSTRDEQFF. CDR3 DNA sequence: TGTGCCAGCAGGGACTCGACCCGGGATGAGCAGTTCTTC.

This clonotype was counted a single time. This chain connects TRBV4-2 to TRBJ2-3, with TRBD2 matching over 9 bases. With V trimmed by 3 bases and J by 2 bases, 6 bases remained unmatched. Germline loops: CDR1 LGHNA, CDR2 YNFKEQ. CDR3 length: 16 residues. CDR3 protein: CASSHPTSGITDTQYF. In DNA, the CDR3 is TGTGCCAGCAGCCACCCGACTAGCGGAATCACAGATACGCAGTATTTT.

The genes are TRBV7-6 and TRBJ1-5; 10 nucleotides line up with TRBD1. This CDR3 is built from 16 residues. Germline V lookup: CDR1 SGHVS, CDR2 FNYEAQ. With V trimmed by 9 bases and J by 1 base, 9 bases remained unmatched. The CDR3: CASGVGQGVSNQPQHF. CDR3 DNA sequence: TGTGCCAGTGGAGTCGGACAGGGGGTGAGCAATCAGCCCCAGCATTTT.

This clonotype appeared many times. The V gene is TRBV2, the J gene TRBJ2-2; D perhaps matches TRBD2 (5 bases). The germline V gene has CDR1 SNHLY and CDR2 FYNNEI. Trimming left V 7 bases short and J 0 bases short, with 15 bases between. The CDR3 has 16 amino acids. DNA for the CDR3: TGTGCCAGCACCCAAGAGGGTCTCGCGAACACCGGGGAGCTGTTTTTT. Its translation is CASTQEGLANTGELFF.

Only a few counts were recorded for this clonotype. The J gene is TRBJ2-7, the V gene TRBV28, with 7 bases lining up with TRBD2. CDR1 is MDHEN, CDR2 SYDVKM, per germline. V gave up 3 bases and J gave up 2 bases; unmatched junction bases: 7. The CDR3 loop spans 15 amino acids. The CDR3 loop is CASSLRREFTYEQYF. The CDR3 DNA reads as TGTGCCAGCAGTTTGAGGCGGGAGTTTACCTACGAGCAGTACTTC.

CDR3 bases: TGTGCCAGCAGCCTGGATCCTAGGGCGGATCAGCCCCAGCATTTT. It translates to CASSLDPRADQPQHF. The chain couples TRBV9 to TRBJ1-5; D gene uncertain. CDR3 size: 15 residues. The germline V and J ends were trimmed by 4 bases and 5 bases, with 16 bases remaining between them. CDR1 is SGDLS and CDR2 is YYNGEE in the germline V gene.

There are a few counts of this clonotype. The chain joins TRBV2 to TRBJ2-3, with 7 bases lining up with TRBD2. Germline V lookup: CDR1 SNHLY, CDR2 FYNNEI. The V gene end was trimmed by 6 bases and the J gene end by 2 bases; junction bases not matched to a gene: 8. This CDR3 contains 15 residues. The CDR3 region has the DNA TGTGCCAGCAGAAGCGGGGCCCGAAACACAGATACGCAGTATTTT. Translation: CASRSGARNTDTQYF.

The DNA for the CDR3 is TGCGCCAGCACCTTCGGGGACTCGGGCGAGACCCAGTACTTC. This sequence encodes CASTFGDSGETQYF. J is TRBJ2-5 and V is TRBV5-1; D perhaps matches TRBD2 (6 bases). Germline assignment: CDR1 SGHRS and CDR2 YFSETQ. V lost 6 bases and J 5 bases, leaving 17 bases between the germline ends. The CDR3 has 14 residues.

This clonotype came up a few times. The chain combines TRBV20-1 with TRBJ2-1; D possibly matches TRBD1 or TRBD2 (6 bases each). There are 15 residues in the CDR3. Germline CDR1 is DFQATT and CDR2 is SNEGSKA (reference sequence). V was cut by 5 bases and J by 0 bases, with 14 bases left in between. CDR3 sequence: CSADGRTDSYNEQFF. As DNA, the CDR3 is TGCAGTGCTGATGGGAGGACAGACTCCTACAATGAGCAGTTCTTC.

The gene calls are TRBV28 and TRBJ2-4; the match to TRBD2 covers 10 bases. This CDR3 region has 12 residues. Germline V lookup: CDR1 MDHEN, CDR2 SYDVKM. V was pared by 7 bases and J by 13 bases, with 7 bases of the junction left unmatched. This chain's CDR3 is CASKGAGGEQYF. The CDR3 DNA follows: TGTGCCAGCAAAGGAGCGGGGGGGGAGCAGTACTTC.

J is TRBJ2-7 and V is TRBV2; D perhaps matches TRBD1 (6 bases). This CDR3 is built from 13 residues. Trimming took off 4 bases at V and 3 bases at J, with 10 bases between the two ends. Germline CDR1 SNHLY, CDR2 FYNNEI. The CDR3 nucleotides are TGTGCCAGCAGTGTGGACAGAAGCTACGAGCAGTACTTC. It is translated as CASSVDRSYEQYF.

The chain is built from TRBV10-3 and TRBJ2-5; TRBD1 aligns across 11 bases. Near its end, the DNA agrees better with TRBJ2-7, so the J call may be wrong. CDR1 is ENHRY, CDR2 SYGVKD, per germline. The CDR3 is 15 amino acids. In DNA form, the CDR3 reads TGTGCCATCAGTGTAACGGGACAGGGGGACTACGAGCAGTACTTC. As protein: CAISVTGQGDYEQYF.

The chain employs TRBV10-3 and TRBJ1-1; 7 bases align to TRBD1. Germline V lookup: CDR1 ENHRY, CDR2 SYGVKD. The CDR3 runs to 15 residues. Trimming cost V 2 bases and J 8 bases; bases outside gene matches: 11. The CDR3 bases are TGTGCCATCAGTGAGAGGGGGCTACAGGGTACAGAAGCTTTCTTT. It encodes CAISERGLQGTEAFF.

The V and J genes are TRBV7-9 and TRBJ2-5; no firm D call. Germline lookup yields CDR1 SEHNR and CDR2 FQNEAQ (reference sequence). Trimming pared 1 base from V and 11 bases from J, leaving 20 bases between. The CDR3 loop spans 15 amino acids. CDR3 sequence (DNA): TGTGCCAGCAGCTTAGTTAGGGCAGGCGCCCAGGAGCAGTACTTC. Protein product: CASSLVRAGAQEQYF.

This chain uses TRBV29-1 with TRBJ2-7; TRBD2 aligns across 8 bases. This CDR3 is built from 15 residues. CDR1 and CDR2 from the germline V gene are SQVTM and ANQGSEA. The trim removed 1 base at V and 0 bases at J, leaving 5 bases unmatched. This CDR3 reads CSVEGPSGSSYEQYF. In nucleotides, the CDR3 is TGCAGCGTTGAAGGACCCAGCGGGAGCTCCTACGAGCAGTACTTC.

This clonotype was found a few times. The CDR3 DNA follows: TGTGCCAGCAGCGGTTGGGGAGCTACCTACAATGAGCAGTTCTTC. It yields the protein CASSGWGATYNEQFF. This rearrangement joins TRBV7-8 to TRBJ2-1, with a possible D match to TRBD2 (5 bases). Germline assignment: CDR1 SGHVS and CDR2 FQNEAQ. This CDR3 has 15 amino acids. V was trimmed by 5 bases and J by 2 bases, leaving 13 bases between them.

This sequence joins TRBV12-5 and TRBJ2-1; the D gene is possibly TRBD1 (6 bases). This CDR3 spans 14 amino acids. Deletions cut 2 bases from V and 5 bases from J, with 10 bases between. Germline CDR1 and CDR2: LGHNT and FRNRAP. The CDR3, as DNA: TGTGCTAGTGGTTTGAGGGGGAGTAACAATGAGCAGTTCTTC. Translating gives CASGLRGSNNEQFF.